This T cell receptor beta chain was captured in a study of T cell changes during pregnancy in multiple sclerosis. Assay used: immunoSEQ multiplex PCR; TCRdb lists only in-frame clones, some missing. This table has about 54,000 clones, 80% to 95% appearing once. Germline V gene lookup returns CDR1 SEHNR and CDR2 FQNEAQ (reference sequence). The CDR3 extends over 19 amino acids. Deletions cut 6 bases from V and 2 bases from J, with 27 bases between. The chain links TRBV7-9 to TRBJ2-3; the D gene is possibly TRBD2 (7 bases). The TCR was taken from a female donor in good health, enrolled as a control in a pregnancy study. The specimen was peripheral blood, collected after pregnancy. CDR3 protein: CASRPNRGATHSATDTQYF. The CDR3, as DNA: TGTGCCAGCAGACCAAACCGGGGGGCCACACACTCAGCCACAGATACGCAGTATTTT. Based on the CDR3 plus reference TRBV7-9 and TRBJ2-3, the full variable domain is DTGVSQNPRHKITKRGQNVTFRCDPISEHNRLYWYRQTLGQGPEFLTYFQNEAQLEKSRLLSDRFSAERPKGSFSTLEIQRTEQGDSAMYLCASRPNRGATHSATDTQYFGPGTRLTVL.